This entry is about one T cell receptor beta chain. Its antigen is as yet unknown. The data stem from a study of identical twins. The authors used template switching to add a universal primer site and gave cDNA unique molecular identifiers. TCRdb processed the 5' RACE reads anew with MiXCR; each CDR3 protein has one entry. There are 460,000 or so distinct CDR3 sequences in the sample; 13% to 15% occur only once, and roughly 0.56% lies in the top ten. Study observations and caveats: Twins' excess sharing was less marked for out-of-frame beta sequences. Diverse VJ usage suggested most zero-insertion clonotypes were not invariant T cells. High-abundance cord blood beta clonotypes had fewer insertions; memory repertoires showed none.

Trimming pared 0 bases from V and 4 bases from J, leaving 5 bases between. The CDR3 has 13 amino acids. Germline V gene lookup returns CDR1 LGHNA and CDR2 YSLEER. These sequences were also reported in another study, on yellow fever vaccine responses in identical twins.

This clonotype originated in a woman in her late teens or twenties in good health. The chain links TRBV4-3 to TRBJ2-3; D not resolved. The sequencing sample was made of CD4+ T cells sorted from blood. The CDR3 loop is CASSQDLPDTQYF. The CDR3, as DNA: TGCGCCAGCAGCCAAGATCTTCCAGATACGCAGTATTTT.